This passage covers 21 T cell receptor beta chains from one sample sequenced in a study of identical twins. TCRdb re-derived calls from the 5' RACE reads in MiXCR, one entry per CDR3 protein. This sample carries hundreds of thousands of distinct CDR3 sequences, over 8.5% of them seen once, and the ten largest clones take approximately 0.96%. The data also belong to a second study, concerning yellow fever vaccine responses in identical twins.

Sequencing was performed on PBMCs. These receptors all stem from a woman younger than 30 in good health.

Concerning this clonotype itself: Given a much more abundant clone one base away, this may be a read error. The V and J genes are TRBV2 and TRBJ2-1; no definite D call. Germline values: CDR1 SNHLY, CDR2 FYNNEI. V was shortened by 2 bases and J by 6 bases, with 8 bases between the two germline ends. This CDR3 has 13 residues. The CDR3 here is CASSESHVNEQFF. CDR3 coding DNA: TGTGCCAGCAGTGAAAGTCACGTCAATGAGCAGTTCTTC. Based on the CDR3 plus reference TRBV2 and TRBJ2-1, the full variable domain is EPEVTQTPSHQVTQMGQEVILRCVPISNHLYFYWYRQILGQKVEFLVSFYNNEISEKSEIFDDQFSVERPDGSNFTLKIRSTKLEDSAMYFCASSESHVNEQFFGPGTRLTVL.

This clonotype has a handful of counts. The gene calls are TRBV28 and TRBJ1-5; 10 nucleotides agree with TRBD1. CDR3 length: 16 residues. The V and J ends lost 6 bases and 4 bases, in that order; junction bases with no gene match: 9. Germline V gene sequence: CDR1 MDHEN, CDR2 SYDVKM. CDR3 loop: CASSTRDRGGNQPQHF. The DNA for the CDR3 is TGTGCCAGCAGCACCCGGGACAGGGGTGGGAATCAGCCCCAGCATTTT.

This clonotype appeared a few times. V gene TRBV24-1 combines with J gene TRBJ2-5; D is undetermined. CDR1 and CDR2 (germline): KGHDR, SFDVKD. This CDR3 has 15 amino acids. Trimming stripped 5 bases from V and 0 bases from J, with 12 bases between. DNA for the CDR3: TGTGCCACCAGTGCAAGTGAGGAGTACCAAGAGACCCAGTACTTC. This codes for CATSASEEYQETQYF.

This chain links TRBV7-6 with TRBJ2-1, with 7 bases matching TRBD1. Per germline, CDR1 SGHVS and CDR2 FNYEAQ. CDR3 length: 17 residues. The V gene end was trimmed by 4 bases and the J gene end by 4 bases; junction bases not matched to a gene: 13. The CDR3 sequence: CASSYIPGTELYNEQFF. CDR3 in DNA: TGTGCCAGCAGCTACATACCCGGGACAGAGCTATACAATGAGCAGTTCTTC.

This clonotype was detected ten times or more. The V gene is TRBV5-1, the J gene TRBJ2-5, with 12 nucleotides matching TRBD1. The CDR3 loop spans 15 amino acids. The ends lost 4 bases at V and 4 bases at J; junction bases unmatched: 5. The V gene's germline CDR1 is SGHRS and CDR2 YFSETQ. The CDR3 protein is CASSPGTGGRETQYF. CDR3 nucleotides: TGCGCCAGCAGCCCCGGGACAGGGGGCCGAGAGACCCAGTACTTC.

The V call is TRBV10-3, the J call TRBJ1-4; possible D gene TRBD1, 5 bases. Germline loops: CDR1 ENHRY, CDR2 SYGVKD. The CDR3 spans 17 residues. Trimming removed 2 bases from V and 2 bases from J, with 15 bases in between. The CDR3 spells CAISETGGGTTNEKLFF. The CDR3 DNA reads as TGTGCCATCAGTGAGACGGGGGGGGGAACGACTAATGAAAAACTGTTTTTT.

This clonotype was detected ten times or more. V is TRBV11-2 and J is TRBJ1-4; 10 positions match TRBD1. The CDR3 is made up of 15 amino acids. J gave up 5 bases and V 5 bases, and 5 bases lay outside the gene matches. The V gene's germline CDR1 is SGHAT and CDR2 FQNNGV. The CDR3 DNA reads TGTGCCAGCAGCCCGGGACAGGGGCCGAATGAAAAACTGTTTTTT. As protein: CASSPGQGPNEKLFF.

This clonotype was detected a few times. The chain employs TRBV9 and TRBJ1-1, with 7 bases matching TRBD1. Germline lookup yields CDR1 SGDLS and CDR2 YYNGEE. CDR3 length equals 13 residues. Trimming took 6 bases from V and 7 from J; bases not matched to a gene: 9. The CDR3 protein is CASTRAPGGEAFF. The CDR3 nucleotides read TGTGCCAGCACCCGAGCTCCAGGGGGTGAAGCTTTCTTT.

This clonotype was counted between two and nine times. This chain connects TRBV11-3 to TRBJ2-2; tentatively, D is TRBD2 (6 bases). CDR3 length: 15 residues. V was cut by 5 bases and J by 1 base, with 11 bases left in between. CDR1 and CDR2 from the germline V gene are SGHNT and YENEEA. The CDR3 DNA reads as TGTGCCAGCAGCCCGGGACTCTTGAACACCGGGGAGCTGTTTTTT. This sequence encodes CASSPGLLNTGELFF.

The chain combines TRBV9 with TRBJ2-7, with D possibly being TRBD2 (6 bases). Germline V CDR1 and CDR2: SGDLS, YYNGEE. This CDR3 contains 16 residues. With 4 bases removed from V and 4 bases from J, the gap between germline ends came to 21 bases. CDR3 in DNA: TGTGCCAGCAGCCCTGCCGGAGGGCACCCGAAGTACGAGCAGTACTTC. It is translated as CASSPAGGHPKYEQYF.

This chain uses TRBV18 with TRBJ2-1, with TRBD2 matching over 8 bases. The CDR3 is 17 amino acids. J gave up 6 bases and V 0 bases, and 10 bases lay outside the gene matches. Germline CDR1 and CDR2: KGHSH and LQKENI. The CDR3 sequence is CASSPPIPGGLFNEQFF. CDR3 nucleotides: TGTGCCAGCTCACCACCGATTCCGGGAGGGTTATTCAATGAGCAGTTCTTC.

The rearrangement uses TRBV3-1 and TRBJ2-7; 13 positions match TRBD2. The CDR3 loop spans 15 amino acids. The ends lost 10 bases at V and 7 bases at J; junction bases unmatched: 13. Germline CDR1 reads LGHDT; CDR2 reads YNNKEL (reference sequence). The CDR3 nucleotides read TGTGCCACCTGCCCAGGGACTAGCGGGGATTTTGAGCAGTACTTC. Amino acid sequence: CATCPGTSGDFEQYF.

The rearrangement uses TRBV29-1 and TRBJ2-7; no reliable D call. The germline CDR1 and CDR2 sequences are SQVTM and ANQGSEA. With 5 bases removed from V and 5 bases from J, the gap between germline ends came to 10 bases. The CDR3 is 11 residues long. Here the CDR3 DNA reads TGCAGCGTTAAGGGTTTAGACGAGCAGTACTTC. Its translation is CSVKGLDEQYF.

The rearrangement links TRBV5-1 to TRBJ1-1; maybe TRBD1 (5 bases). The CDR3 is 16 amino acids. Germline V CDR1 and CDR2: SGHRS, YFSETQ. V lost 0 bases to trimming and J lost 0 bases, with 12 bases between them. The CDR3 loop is CASSLVPGRVNTEAFF. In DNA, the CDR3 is TGCGCCAGCAGCTTGGTGCCGGGACGGGTGAACACTGAAGCTTTCTTT.

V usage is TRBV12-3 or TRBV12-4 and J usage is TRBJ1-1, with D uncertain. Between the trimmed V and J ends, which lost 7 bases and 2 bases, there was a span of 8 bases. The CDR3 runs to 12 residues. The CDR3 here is CASNYRNTEAFF. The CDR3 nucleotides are TGTGCCAGCAACTACAGAAACACTGAAGCTTTCTTT.

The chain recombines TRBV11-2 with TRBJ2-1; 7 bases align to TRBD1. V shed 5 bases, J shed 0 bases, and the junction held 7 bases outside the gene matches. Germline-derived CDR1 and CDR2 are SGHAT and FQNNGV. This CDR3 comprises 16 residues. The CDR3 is CASSHLGDSSYNEQFF. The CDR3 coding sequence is TGTGCCAGCAGCCACCTGGGGGACAGCTCCTACAATGAGCAGTTCTTC.

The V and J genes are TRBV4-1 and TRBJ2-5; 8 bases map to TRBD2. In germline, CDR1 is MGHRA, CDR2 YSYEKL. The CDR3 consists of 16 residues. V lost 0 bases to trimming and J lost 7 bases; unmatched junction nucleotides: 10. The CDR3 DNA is TGCGCCAGCAGCCAAGATACCGGCGGGGGGACAAGGACCCAGTACTTC. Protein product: CASSQDTGGGTRTQYF.

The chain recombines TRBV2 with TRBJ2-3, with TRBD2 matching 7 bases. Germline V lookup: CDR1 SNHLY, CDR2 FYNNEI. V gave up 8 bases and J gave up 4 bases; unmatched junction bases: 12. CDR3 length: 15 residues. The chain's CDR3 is CASVVNGGSADTQYF. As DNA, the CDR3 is TGTGCCAGCGTCGTCAACGGGGGGAGCGCAGATACGCAGTATTTT.

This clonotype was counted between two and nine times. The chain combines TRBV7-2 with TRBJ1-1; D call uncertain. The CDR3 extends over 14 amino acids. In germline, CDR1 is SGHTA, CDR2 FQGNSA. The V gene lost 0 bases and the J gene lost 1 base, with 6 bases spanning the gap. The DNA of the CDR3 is TGTGCCAGCAGCTTAGCGTCTACGAACACTGAAGCTTTCTTT. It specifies CASSLASTNTEAFF.

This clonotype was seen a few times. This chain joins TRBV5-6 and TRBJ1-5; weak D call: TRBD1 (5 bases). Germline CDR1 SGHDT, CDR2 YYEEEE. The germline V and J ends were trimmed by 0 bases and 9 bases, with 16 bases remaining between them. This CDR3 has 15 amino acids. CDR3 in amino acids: CASSLEMSGGVPQHF. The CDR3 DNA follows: TGTGCCAGCAGCTTGGAGATGTCGGGGGGTGTGCCCCAGCATTTT.

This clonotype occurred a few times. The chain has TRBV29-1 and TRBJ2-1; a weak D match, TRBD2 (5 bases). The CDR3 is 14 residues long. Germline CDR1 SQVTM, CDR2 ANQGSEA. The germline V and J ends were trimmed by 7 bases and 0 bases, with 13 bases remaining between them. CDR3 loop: CSAPSGFSYNEQFF. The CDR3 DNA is TGCAGCGCTCCAAGCGGTTTCTCCTACAATGAGCAGTTCTTC.